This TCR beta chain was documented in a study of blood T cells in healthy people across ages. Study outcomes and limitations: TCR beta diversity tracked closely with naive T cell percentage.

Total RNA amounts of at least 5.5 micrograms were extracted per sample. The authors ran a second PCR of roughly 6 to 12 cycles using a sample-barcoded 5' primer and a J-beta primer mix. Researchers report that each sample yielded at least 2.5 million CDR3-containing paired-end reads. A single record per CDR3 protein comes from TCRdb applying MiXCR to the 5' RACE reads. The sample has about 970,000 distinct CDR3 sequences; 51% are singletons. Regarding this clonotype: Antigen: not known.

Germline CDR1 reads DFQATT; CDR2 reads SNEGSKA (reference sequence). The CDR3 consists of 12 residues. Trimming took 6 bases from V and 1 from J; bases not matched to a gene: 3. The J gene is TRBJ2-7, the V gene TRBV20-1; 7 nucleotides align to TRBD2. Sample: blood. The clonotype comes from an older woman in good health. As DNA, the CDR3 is TGCAGTGCAAGACTAGCTTCCTACGAGCAGTACTTC. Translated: CSARLASYEQYF.